The present T cell receptor (beta chain) was sequenced within a study of response to subunit inactivated influenza vaccine (dated by TCRdb to 2017 to 2018). Context from the whole study: The study used deep quantitative T cell receptor repertoire profiling to track responses to a trivalent subunit inactivated influenza vaccine.

Sequences SGHDN (CDR1) and FVKESK (CDR2) are obtained from the germline V gene. Cut back by 1 base and 3 bases, the V and J ends lie 12 bases apart. Reading from cysteine to phenylalanine, the CDR3 counts 15 amino acids. The retained sequence is limited to the CDR3, 45 bases, with the frame set at the first base. Receptor amplification or capture employed RT-PCR. For sequencing, an Illumina HiSeq 2500 was employed. TCRdb reprocessing: public reads trimmed at Q25 with fastp, clones called with MiXCR, in-frame beta chains kept. Rows matching on CDR3 protein sequence are summarized as one entry with the most common DNA and genes. In this sample the table shows 280,000 or so distinct CDR3 sequences, just over 20% of which occur a single time. The top ten constitute approximately 10% of the sample. As to this clonotype: The clone's antigen remains unknown. No base-level quality is on record; no much larger clone is a single base apart.

What the research found in general, with its limitations: It was suggested by the authors that each seasonal influenza vaccination may recruit only a limited number of new T cells.

Rearrangement joined TRBV14 to TRBJ1-2, with TRBD1 as a weak D call on 5 bases. The source of this sequence is a man between 50 and 75 years old who received an inactivated influenza vaccine. Donor details come from another sample of the same person, matched by shared clones. The sequenced sample was PBMCs from blood, obtained 21 months after vaccination. The CDR3 in this case is CASSQVTGTYYGYTF. The nucleotides read TGTGCCAGCAGCCAAGTTACAGGAACATACTATGGCTACACCTTC.